This T cell receptor (beta chain) was sequenced during a study of cytomegalovirus exposure and HLA in healthy donors. The PCR had 60 Vbeta and 13 Jbeta primers. TCRdb keeps only in-frame clones here, not all; method: immunoSEQ multiplex PCR. This table has 100,000 to 150,000 clones, approximately 80% appearing once. The CDR3 has 14 residues. Germline CDR1 SNHLY, CDR2 FYNNEI. V shed 7 bases, J shed 4 bases, and the junction held 8 bases outside the gene matches. Sequencing input: PBMCs. The chain couples TRBV2 to TRBJ2-5; TRBD1 agrees at 8 bases. This TCR was sampled from a young woman in good health and CMV-seronegative. The CDR3 loop is CASTGTGGGETQYF. The CDR3 DNA follows: TGTGCCAGCACCGGGACAGGAGGGGGAGAGACCCAGTACTTC.